This TCR beta chain was retrieved from a study of T cells in Graves' hyperthyroidism and ophthalmopathy. Broader study findings: Ophthalmopathy was separated from stable hyperthyroidism by a 13 V-J model. Ophthalmopathy got predicted by the model a median approximately 6.3 months before its onset.

This clonotype was recorded at least ten times. The antigen remains undetermined. This CDR3 is built from 16 residues. The V and J ends lost 0 bases and 5 bases, in that order; junction bases with no gene match: 7. Germline V gene lookup returns CDR1 SNHLY and CDR2 FYNNEI. Regions amplified from RNA transcripts were the TCR beta CDR3 regions. First-round RT-PCR of the TCR CDR3 relied on the HTBI primer set. TCRdb ran MiXCR on the multiplex PCR reads and lists one entry per CDR3 protein. The table lists some 690,000 distinct CDR3 sequences, around a sixth of them singletons. Sequencing was performed on blood. The rearrangement links TRBV2 to TRBJ1-5, with 7 bases identical to TRBD1. The clonotype originates from a man in his forties or fifties with Graves' hyperthyroidism. The DNA for the CDR3 is TGTGCCAGCAGTGAAGCGCTGGGCCAGGGGGATCAGCCCCAGCATTTT. Protein product: CASSEALGQGDQPQHF. Looking up the rest from reference TRBV2 and TRBJ1-5 gives the full variable domain: EPEVTQTPSHQVTQMGQEVILRCVPISNHLYFYWYRQILGQKVEFLVSFYNNEISEKSEIFDDQFSVERPDGSNFTLKIRSTKLEDSAMYFCASSEALGQGDQPQHFGDGTRLSIL.